The clone carrying this TCR beta chain was counted between two and nine times. The antigen is unknown. It was approximately 10 milliliters of peripheral blood that were drawn from each donor. V was shortened by 2 bases and J by 6 bases, with 15 bases between the two germline ends. This CDR3 comprises 14 residues. Per germline, CDR1 SGDLS and CDR2 YYNGEE. PCR was performed a second time for about 6 to 12 cycles using a sample-barcoded 5' primer and a J-beta primer mix. TCRdb passed the 5' RACE reads through MiXCR, listing each CDR3 protein once. This table holds fewer than 1,200,000 distinct CDR3 sequences, about 25% found once. The record originates from a study of blood T cells in healthy people across ages. Study-level findings and limits: There was a strong correlation between TCR beta diversity and naive T cell percentage. Estimated diversity that came from one million T cells was considered an underestimate.

This sample was shared with a second study, whose subject was T cells of mothers and their children. That source reports: A few mothers and their six children, all healthy Caucasians, donated.

The sequence derives from a girl aged 2-10 years in good health. The rearrangement joins TRBV9 to TRBJ2-7; the D is unclear. Sequencing input: blood. CDR3 in amino acids: CASSVSLWGREQYF. The CDR3 region has the DNA TGTGCCAGCAGCGTGTCCCTGTGGGGTCGCGAGCAGTACTTC. The full variable domain, in which reference TRBV9 and TRBJ2-7 provide the parts outside the CDR3, is DSGVTQTPKHLITATGQRVTLRCSPRSGDLSVYWYQQSLDQGLQFLIQYYNGEERAKGNILERFSAQQFPDLHSELNLSSLELGDSALYFCASSVSLWGREQYFGPGTRLTVT.